The 6 T cell receptor beta chains below all came from one sample that was sequenced in a study of blood T cell repertoires in COVID-19. Generated by immunoSEQ multiplex PCR, the TCRdb table keeps only in-frame clones and is missing some. The sample has about 110,000 clones, approximately 84% seen once. Sequencing was carried out using peripheral blood. The receptors derive from a woman between 50 and 59 years old with acute or convalescent COVID-19.

This clone was observed once. The chain combines TRBV2 with TRBJ1-2, with 7 bases fitting TRBD1. Unmatched junction bases numbered 7, after V lost 4 bases and J lost 2 bases. There are 15 residues in the CDR3. Germline CDR1 reads SNHLY; CDR2 reads FYNNEI. CDR3 in amino acids: CASSVGGGENYGYTF. For the CDR3, the DNA is TGTGCCAGCAGTGTTGGAGGGGGCGAGAACTATGGCTACACCTTC.

In regard to this clone: This sample includes further DNA sequences coding for the same CDR3. The genes are TRBV27 and TRBJ1-6; D gene uncertain. CDR1 and CDR2 from the germline V gene are MNHEY and SMNVEV (reference sequence). V gave up 4 bases and J gave up 4 bases, with 5 bases separating them. The CDR3 spans 13 residues. The CDR3 coding sequence is TGTGCCAGCAGTTCCGGTTATAATTCACCCCTCCACTTT. It codes for CASSSGYNSPLHF.

This clone came up once. The chain employs TRBV28 and TRBJ2-1, with 8 bases fitting TRBD1. CDR3 length equals 16 residues. Germline assignment: CDR1 MDHEN and CDR2 SYDVKM. The V segment lost 4 bases and the J segment 6 bases; nucleotides outside the gene matches: 11. CDR3 coding DNA: TGTGCCAGCAGTTCCACCGTAGGGACAGGACTCAATGAGCAGTTCTTC. Protein sequence: CASSSTVGTGLNEQFF. Full variable domain (rest looked up from reference TRBV28 and TRBJ2-1): DVKVTQSSRYLVKRTGEKVFLECVQDMDHENMFWYRQDPGLGLRLIYFSYDVKMKEKGDIPEGYSVSREKKERFSLILESASTNQTSMYLCASSSTVGTGLNEQFFGPGTRLTVL.

Only a few counts were recorded for this clone. The chain joins TRBV12-3 or TRBV12-4 to TRBJ1-1; tentatively, D is TRBD1 (6 bases). Trimming shortened V by 5 bases and J by 1 base, and 8 bases separated the two germline ends. There are 13 residues in the CDR3. CDR3 nucleotides: TGTGCCAGCAGTCCGACAGGGAACACTGAAGCTTTCTTT. Encoded protein: CASSPTGNTEAFF.

The rearrangement joins TRBV30 to TRBJ2-7; weak D call: TRBD2 (5 bases). The V and J ends lost 2 bases and 6 bases respectively, with 14 bases between them. Germline V gives CDR1 GTSNPN, CDR2 SVGIG (reference sequence). This CDR3 is built from 13 residues. CDR3 bases: TGTGCCTGGAGTCAGTCGGGGTTACGCGAGCAGTACTTC. Encoded protein: CAWSQSGLREQYF.

The V and J genes are TRBV7-9 and TRBJ1-2; D is unresolved. The CDR3 is 17 amino acids. The germline V gene has CDR1 SEHNR and CDR2 FQNEAQ (reference sequence). Trimming took off 4 bases at V and 8 bases at J, with 26 bases between the two ends. The DNA for the CDR3 is TGTGCCAGCAGCTGGAGCCCGGGGAGTTCGTTAATCTACGGCTACACCTTC. Protein product: CASSWSPGSSLIYGYTF.